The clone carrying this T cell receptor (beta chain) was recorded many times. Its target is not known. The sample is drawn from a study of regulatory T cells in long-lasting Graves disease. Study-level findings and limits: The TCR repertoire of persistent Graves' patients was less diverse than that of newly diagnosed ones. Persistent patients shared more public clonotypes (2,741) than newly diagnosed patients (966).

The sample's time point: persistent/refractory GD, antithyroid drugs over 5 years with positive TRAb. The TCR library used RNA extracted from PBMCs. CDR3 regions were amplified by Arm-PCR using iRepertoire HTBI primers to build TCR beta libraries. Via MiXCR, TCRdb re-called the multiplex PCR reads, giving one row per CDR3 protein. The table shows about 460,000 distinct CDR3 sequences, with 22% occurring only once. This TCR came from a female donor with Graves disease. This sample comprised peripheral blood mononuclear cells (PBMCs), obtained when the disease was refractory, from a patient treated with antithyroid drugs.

DNA of the CDR3: TGTGCCAGCAGTGAAGCGGTCACTAACTATGGCTACACCTTC. This codes for CASSEAVTNYGYTF. The V and J genes are TRBV6-1 and TRBJ1-2, with no clear D. Trimming removed 0 bases at V and 0 bases at J, with 5 bases between. Germline loops: CDR1 MNHNS, CDR2 SASEGT. CDR3 size: 14 residues.